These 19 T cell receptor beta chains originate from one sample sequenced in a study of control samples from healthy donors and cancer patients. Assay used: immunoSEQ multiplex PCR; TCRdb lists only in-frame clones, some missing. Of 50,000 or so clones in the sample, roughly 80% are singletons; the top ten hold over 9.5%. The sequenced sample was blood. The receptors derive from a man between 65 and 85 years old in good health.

The CDR3 reads CASCHPGKNTEAFF. In DNA, the CDR3 is TGTGCCAGCTGCCATCCCGGGAAGAACACTGAAGCTTTCTTT. The chain has TRBV6-5 and TRBJ1-1; D is unresolved. This CDR3 comprises 14 residues. Per germline, CDR1 MNHEY and CDR2 SVGAGI. V was trimmed by 8 bases and J by 1 base, leaving 14 bases between them.

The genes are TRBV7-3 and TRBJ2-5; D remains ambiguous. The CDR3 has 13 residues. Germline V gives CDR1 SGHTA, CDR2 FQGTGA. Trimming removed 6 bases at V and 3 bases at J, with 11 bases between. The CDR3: CASSFGAEETQYF. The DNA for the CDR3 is TGTGCCAGCAGTTTTGGTGCCGAAGAGACCCAGTACTTC.

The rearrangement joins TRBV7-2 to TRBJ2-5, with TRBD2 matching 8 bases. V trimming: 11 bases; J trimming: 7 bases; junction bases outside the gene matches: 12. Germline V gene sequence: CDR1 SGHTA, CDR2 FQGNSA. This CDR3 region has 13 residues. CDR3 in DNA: TGTGCCGTTAGGGGAGCGGGAGCCGGGACCCAGTACTTC. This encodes CAVRGAGAGTQYF.

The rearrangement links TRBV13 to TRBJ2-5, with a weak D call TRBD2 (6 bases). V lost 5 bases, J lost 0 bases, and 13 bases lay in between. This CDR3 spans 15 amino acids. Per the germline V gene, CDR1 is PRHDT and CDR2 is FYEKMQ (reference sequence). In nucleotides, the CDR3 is TGTGCCAGCAGCGCCCGGGGGAGATACCAAGAGACCCAGTACTTC. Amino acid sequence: CASSARGRYQETQYF.

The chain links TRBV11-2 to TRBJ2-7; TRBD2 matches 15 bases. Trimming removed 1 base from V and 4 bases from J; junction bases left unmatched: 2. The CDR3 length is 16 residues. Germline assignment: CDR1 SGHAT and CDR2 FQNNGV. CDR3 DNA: TGTGCCAGCAGCTTAGCGGGGACTAGCGGGGGGTACGAGCAGTACTTC. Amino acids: CASSLAGTSGGYEQYF.

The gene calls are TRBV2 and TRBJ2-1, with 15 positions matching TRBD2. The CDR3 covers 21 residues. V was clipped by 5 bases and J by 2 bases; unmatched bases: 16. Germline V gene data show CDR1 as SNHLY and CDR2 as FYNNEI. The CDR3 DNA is TGTGCCAGCAGTAGAAAGGTAGGACTAGCGGGGGGGCCCAGACCCTACAATGAGCAGTTCTTC. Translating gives CASSRKVGLAGGPRPYNEQFF. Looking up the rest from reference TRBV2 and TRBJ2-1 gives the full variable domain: EPEVTQTPSHQVTQMGQEVILRCVPISNHLYFYWYRQILGQKVEFLVSFYNNEISEKSEIFDDQFSVERPDGSNFTLKIRSTKLEDSAMYFCASSRKVGLAGGPRPYNEQFFGPGTRLTVL.

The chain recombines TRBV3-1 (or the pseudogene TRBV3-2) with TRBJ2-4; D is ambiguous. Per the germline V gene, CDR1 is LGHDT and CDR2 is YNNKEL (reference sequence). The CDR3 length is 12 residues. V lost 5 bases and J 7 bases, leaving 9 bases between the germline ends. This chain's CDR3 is CASSALGNIQYF. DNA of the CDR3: TGTGCCAGCAGCGCACTGGGCAACATTCAGTACTTC.

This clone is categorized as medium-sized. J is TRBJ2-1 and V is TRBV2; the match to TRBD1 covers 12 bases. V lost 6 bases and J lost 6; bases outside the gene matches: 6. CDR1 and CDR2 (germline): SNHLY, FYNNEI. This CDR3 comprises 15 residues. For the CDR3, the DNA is TGTGCCAGCAGGCCGGGACAGGGGGCTGTCAATGAGCAGTTCTTC. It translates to CASRPGQGAVNEQFF.

The CDR3 nucleotides read TGTGCCAGCAGCCGAGGTCCCTTAGAGACCCAGTACTTC. Amino acid sequence: CASSRGPLETQYF. The chain combines TRBV11-3 with TRBJ2-5; no clear D gene. The length of the CDR3 is 13 residues. The ends were cut back, 5 bases at V and 4 bases at J, with 11 bases in the middle. Germline CDR1 and CDR2: SGHNT and YENEEA.

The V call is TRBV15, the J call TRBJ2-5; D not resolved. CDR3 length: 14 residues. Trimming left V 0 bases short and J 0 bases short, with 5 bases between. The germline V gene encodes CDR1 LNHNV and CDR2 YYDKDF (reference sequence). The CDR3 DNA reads TGTGCCACCAGCAGAGATAAAGACCAAGAGACCCAGTACTTC. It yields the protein CATSRDKDQETQYF.

CDR3 loop: CASSLRGQGEVSNQPQHF. CDR3 bases: TGTGCCAGCAGCTTAAGAGGGCAGGGGGAAGTTAGCAATCAGCCCCAGCATTTT. This rearrangement joins TRBV7-2 to TRBJ1-5; 7 nucleotides match TRBD1. Losses at the gene ends were 2 bases for V and 0 bases for J; bases not matched to a gene: 10. The CDR3 spans 18 residues. The germline V gene has CDR1 SGHTA and CDR2 FQGNSA.

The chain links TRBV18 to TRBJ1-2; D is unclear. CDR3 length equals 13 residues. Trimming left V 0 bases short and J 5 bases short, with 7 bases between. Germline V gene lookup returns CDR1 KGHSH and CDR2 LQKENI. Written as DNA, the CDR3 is TGTGCCAGCTCACCACCGACGGGGTATGGCTACACCTTC. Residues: CASSPPTGYGYTF.

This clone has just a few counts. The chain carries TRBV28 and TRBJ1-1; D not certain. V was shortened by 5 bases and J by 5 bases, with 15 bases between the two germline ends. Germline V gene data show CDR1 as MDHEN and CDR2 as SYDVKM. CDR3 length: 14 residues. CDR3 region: CASSKPPGKTEAFF. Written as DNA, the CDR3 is TGTGCCAGCAGTAAACCGCCGGGGAAGACTGAAGCTTTCTTT.

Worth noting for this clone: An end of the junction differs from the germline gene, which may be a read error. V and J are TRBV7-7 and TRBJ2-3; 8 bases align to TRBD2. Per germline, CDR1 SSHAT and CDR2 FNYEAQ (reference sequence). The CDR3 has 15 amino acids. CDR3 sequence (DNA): TGTGCTAGCAGGCCGGGACTAGACAGCACAGATACGCAGTATTTT. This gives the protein CASRPGLDSTDTQYF.

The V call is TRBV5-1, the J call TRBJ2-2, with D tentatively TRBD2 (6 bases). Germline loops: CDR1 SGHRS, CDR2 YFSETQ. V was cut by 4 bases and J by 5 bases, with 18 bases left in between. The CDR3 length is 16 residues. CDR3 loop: CASSLAGSGSTGELFF. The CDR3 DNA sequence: TGCGCCAGCAGCCTCGCGGGTAGCGGAAGTACCGGGGAGCTGTTTTTT.

CDR3 protein: CASRNGQGYNYGYTF. The CDR3 DNA reads TGTGCCAGTAGAAACGGACAGGGATATAACTATGGCTACACCTTC. V is TRBV19 and J is TRBJ1-2, with 8 bases lining up with TRBD1. J lost 1 base, V lost 6 bases, and 7 bases had no gene match. From germline, CDR1 is LNHDA and CDR2 SQIVND (reference sequence). The CDR3 runs to 15 residues. The full variable domain, rest sourced from reference TRBV19 and TRBJ1-2, is DGGITQSPKYLFRKEGQNVTLSCEQNLNHDAMYWYRQDPGQGLRLIYYSQIVNDFQKGDIAEGYSVSREKKESFPLTVTSAQKNPTAFYLCASRNGQGYNYGYTFGSGTRLTVV.

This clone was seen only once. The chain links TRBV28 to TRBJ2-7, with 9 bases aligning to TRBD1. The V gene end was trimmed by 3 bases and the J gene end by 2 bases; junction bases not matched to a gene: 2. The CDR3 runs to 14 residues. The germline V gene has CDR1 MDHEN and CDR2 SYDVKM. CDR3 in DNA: TGTGCCAGCAGTTTTAGACAGGGGGCCTACGAGCAGTACTTC. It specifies CASSFRQGAYEQYF.

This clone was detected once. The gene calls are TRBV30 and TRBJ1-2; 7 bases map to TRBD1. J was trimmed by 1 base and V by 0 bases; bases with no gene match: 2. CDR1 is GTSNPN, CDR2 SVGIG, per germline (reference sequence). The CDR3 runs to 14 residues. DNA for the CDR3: TGTGCCTGGAGTGTGGCAGGGGGTAACTATGGCTACACCTTC. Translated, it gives CAWSVAGGNYGYTF.

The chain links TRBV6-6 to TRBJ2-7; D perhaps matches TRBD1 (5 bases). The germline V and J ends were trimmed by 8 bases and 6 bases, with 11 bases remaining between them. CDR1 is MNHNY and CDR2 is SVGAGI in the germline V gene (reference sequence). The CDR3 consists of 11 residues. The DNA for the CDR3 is TGTGCCAGCGGGGCGGAGCGCGAGCAGTACTTC. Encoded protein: CASGAEREQYF.